Listed below are T cell receptor beta chains from one sample, sequenced in a study of a mutant IDH1 vaccine in newly diagnosed glioma. Their cognate antigens are unknown. Libraries were prepared by immunoSEQ multiplex PCR; TCRdb keeps only in-frame clonotypes and omits some of them. The sample yields some 64,000 clones, 80% seen once. This sample comprised PBMCs, obtained from a glioma patient whose treatment included an IDH1 peptide vaccine. The receptors stem from a man in his forties or fifties with glioma. The CDR3 runs from the conserved cysteine through the conserved F or W.

v_gene	j_gene	CDR3aa
TRBV5-4	TRBJ2-2	CASSLAPQGTSGELFF
TRBV25-1	TRBJ1-2	CASSESERDGYTF
TRBV6-5	TRBJ1-2	CASSYSMASDAYGYTF
TRBV6-1	TRBJ2-1	CASSGDSGYSRRQFF
TRBV7-2	TRBJ2-1	CASGRGEWENEQFF
TRBV5-1	TRBJ2-7	CASSLWGQNEQYF
TRBV19	TRBJ2-7	CASSVGAVYEQYF
TRBV5-4	TRBJ1-1	CATHLGAGTNTEAFF
TRBV13	TRBJ1-1	CASSSPDRMNTEAFF
TRBV4-3	TRBJ1-1	CASSQDYGARTEAFF
TRBV28	TRBJ1-2	CASSLGNLGSYGYTF
TRBV11-2	TRBJ2-5	CASSSPGLRGTQYF
TRBV30	TRBJ1-1	CAWSGSGGTEAFF
TRBV19	TRBJ2-2	CASSIGLAGAAGELFF
TRBV20-1	TRBJ2-1	CSARDSNEQFF
TRBV9	TRBJ2-3	CASSKIAGTSTDTQYF
TRBV5-4	TRBJ1-2	CASSLVGGGPGYTF
TRBV7-2	TRBJ1-1	CASNFLGGNTEAFF
TRBV5-4	TRBJ2-5	CASRLGGVGGETQYF
TRBV10-3	TRBJ2-5	CAISEPRKGEETQYF
TRBV4-1	TRBJ1-5	CASSQVLSQPQHF
TRBV28	TRBJ2-2	CASSLGITDTGELFF
TRBV5-6	TRBJ2-5	CASSPTGVETQYF
TRBV4-1	TRBJ2-6	CASSQGRQGSSGANVLTF
TRBV30	TRBJ1-2	CAWSVLRGSNYGYTF
TRBV11-3	TRBJ1-2	CASRTGGWGYTF
TRBV2	TRBJ2-5	CASSEAGPGRRAYQETQYF
TRBV6-6	TRBJ1-4	CASSFTGTGGEKLFF
TRBV29-1	TRBJ2-3	CSVDPPGTASTDTQYF
TRBV19	TRBJ2-3	CASSIDQGDTQYF
TRBV18	TRBJ1-1	CASSPVKGNTEAFF
TRBV6-1	TRBJ2-1	CASSDPGLAGGPYNEQFF
TRBV10-1	TRBJ1-1	CASTSGTGLAFGRTEAFF
TRBV7-9	TRBJ1-6	CASSSNSPLHF
TRBV5-4	TRBJ1-2	CASTLPDNYGYTF
TRBV18	TRBJ2-7	CASSPGLQYEQYF
TRBV20-1	TRBJ1-5	CSARDRGSQHF
TRBV7-3	TRBJ1-6	CASSFSGNSPLHF
TRBV6-5	TRBJ2-2	CASSYRVSNTGELFF
TRBV14	TRBJ2-7	CASRGQASYEQYF
TRBV6-5	TRBJ2-7	CASSYAAGTGSYEQYF
TRBV19	TRBJ1-1	CASTDTSGTEAFF
TRBV4-3	TRBJ1-2	CASSQGTGVNYGYTF
TRBV5-8	TRBJ2-3	CASSFTGLTDTQYF
TRBV7-2	TRBJ1-5	CASSLVQGGQPQHF
TRBV27	TRBJ2-5	CASRQFPGTSQETQYF
TRBV19	TRBJ1-1	CASSITGGGTEAFF
TRBV6-5	TRBJ1-1	CASSYVQTGEAFF
TRBV28	TRBJ1-4	CASRLGGEKLFF
TRBV6-5	TRBJ2-5	CASSQNQQETQYF
TRBV7-6	TRBJ2-2	CASSVGTGELFF
TRBV30	TRBJ2-1	CAWQGGGHYNEQFF
TRBV18	TRBJ1-5	CASSPRTGGDQPQHF
TRBV25-1	TRBJ2-5	CASNGHSQETQYF
TRBV25-1	TRBJ2-1	CASRGLAGGVYEQFF
TRBV4-2	TRBJ2-2	CASSQELAGGTNTGELFF
TRBV18	TRBJ2-3	CASSRVPYPTSDTQYF
TRBV14	TRBJ2-7	CASSQVGGSYEQYF